This T cell receptor (beta chain) stems from a study of human T cells and chemical hapten exposure. Time point indicated: patch test 2, 6 weeks after DPC sensitization. Stated treatment: therapeutic diphenylcyclopropenone sensitization with weekly scalp DPC. The CDR3 length is 12 residues. Germline CDR1 reads MNHEY; CDR2 reads SMNVEV (reference sequence). Trimming stripped 10 bases from V and 5 bases from J, with 14 bases between. TCRdb used MiXCR to reprocess the RACE reads, holding one entry per CDR3 protein. The sample holds about 69,000 distinct CDR3 sequences, under 13% seen once. The sample consisted of whole blood, taken in connection with sensitization to the hapten diphenylcyclopropenone (DPC). This chain uses TRBV27 with TRBJ2-5; no clear D. The source is a woman between 45 and 60 years old with alopecia areata. Some clones in this sample may be carry-over from other donors' samples. CDR3 nucleotide sequence: TGTGCCAACTCCACCTCGAGGGAGACCCAGTACTTC. Protein: CANSTSRETQYF.